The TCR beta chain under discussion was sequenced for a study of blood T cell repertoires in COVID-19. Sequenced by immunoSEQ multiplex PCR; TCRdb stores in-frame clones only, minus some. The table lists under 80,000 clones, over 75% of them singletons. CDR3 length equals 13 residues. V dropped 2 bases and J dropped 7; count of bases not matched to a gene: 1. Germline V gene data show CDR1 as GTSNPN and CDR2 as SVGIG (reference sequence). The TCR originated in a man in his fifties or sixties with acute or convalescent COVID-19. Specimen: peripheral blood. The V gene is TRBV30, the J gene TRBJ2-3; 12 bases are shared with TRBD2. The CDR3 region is CAWSRTSGNTQYF. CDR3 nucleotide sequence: TGTGCCTGGAGTAGGACTAGCGGGAATACGCAGTATTTT.